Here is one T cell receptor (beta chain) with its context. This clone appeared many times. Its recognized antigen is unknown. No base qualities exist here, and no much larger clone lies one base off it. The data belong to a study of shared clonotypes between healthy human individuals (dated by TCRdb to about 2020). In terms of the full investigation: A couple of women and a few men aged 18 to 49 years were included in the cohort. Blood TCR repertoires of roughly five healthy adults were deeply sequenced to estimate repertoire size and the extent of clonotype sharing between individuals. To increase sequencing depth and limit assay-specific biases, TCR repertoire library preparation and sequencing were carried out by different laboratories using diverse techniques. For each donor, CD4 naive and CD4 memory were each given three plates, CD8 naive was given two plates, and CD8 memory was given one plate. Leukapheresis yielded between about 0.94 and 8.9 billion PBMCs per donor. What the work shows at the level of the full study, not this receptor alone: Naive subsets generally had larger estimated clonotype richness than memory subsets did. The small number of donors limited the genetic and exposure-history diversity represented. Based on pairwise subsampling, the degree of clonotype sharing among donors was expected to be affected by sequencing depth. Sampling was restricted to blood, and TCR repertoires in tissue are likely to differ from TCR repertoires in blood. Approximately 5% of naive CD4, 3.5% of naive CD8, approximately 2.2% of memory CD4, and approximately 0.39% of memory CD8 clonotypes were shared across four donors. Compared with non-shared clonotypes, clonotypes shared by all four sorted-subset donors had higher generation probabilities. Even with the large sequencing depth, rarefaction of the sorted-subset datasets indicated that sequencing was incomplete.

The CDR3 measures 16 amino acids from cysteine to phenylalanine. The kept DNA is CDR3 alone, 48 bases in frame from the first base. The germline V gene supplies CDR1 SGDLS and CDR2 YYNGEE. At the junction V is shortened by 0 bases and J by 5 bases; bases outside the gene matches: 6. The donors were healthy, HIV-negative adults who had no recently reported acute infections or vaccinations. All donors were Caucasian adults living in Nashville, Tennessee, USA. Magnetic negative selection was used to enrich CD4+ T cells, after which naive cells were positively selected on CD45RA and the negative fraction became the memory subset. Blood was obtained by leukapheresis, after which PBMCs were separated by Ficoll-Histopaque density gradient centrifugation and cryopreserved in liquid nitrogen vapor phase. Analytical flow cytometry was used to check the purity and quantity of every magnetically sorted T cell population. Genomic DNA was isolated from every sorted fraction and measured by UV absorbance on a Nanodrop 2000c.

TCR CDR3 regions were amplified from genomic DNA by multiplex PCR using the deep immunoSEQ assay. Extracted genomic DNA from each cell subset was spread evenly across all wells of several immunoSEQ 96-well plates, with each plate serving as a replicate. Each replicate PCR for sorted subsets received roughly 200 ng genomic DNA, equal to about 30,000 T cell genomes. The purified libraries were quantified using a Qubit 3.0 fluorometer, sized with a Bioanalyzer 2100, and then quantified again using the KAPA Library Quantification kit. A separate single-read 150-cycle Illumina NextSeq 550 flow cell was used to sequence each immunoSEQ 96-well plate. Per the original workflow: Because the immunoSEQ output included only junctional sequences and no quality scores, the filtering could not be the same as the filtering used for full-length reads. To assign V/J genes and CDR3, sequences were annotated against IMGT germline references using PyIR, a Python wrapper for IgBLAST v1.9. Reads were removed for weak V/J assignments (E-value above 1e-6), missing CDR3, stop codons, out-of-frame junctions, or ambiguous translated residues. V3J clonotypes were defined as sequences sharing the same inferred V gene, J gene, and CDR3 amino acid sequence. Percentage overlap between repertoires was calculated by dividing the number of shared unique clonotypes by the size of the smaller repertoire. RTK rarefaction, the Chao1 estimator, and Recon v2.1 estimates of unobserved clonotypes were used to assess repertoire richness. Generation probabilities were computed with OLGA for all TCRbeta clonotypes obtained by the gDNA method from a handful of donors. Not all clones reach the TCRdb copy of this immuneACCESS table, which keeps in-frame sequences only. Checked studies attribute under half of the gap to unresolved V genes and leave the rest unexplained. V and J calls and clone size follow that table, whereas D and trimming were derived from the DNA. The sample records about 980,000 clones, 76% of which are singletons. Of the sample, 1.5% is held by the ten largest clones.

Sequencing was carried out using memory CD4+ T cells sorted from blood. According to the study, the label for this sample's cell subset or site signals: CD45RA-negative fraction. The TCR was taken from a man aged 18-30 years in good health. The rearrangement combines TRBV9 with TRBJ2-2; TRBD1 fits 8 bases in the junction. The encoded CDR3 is CASSVVLRQGTGELFF. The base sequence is TGTGCCAGCAGCGTAGTCCTAAGACAGGGGACCGGGGAGCTGTTTTTT.